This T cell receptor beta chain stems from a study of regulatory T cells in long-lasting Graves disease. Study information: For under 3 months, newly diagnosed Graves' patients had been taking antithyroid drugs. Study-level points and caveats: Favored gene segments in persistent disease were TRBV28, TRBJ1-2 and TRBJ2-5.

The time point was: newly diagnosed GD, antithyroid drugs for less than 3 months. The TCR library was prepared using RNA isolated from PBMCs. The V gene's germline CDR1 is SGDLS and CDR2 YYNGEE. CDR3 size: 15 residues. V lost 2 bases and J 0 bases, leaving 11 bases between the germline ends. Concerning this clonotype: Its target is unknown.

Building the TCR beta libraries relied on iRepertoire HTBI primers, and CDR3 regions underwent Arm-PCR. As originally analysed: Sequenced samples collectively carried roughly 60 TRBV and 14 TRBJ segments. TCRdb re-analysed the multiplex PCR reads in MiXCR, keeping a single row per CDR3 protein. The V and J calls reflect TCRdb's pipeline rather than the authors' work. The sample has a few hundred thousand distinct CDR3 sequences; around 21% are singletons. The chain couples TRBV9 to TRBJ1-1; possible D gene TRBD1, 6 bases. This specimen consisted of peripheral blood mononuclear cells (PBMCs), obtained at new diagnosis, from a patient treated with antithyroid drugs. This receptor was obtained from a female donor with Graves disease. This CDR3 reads CASSVAGDMNTEAFF. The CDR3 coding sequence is TGTGCCAGCAGCGTCGCAGGGGATATGAACACTGAAGCTTTCTTT.